Following are 10 T cell receptor beta chains from one sample sequenced in a study of blood T cells in healthy people across ages. A second about 7 to 11 cycle PCR used barcoded and J-beta primers. TCRdb redid the calling of the 5' RACE reads with MiXCR, one entry per CDR3 protein. This sample has more than 900,000 distinct CDR3 sequences, with 20% to 25% found just once. These data are also associated with another study on T cells of mothers and their children.

Sample: blood. The receptor source for this set is a girl between 2 and 10 years old in good health.

The rearrangement joins TRBV7-2 to TRBJ1-1; D remains ambiguous. The germline gives CDR1 SGHTA, CDR2 FQGNSA. V was cut by 0 bases and J by 1 base, with 12 bases left in between. The CDR3 covers 16 residues. The CDR3 DNA follows: TGTGCCAGCAGCTTAGCGGTTTGGCAGGCGAACACTGAAGCTTTCTTT. Its protein product is CASSLAVWQANTEAFF.

In this sample, this clonotype turned up a few times. This rearrangement joins TRBV9 to TRBJ2-5; 9 bases map to TRBD2. J gave up 10 bases and V 2 bases, and 12 bases lay outside the gene matches. This CDR3 region has 15 residues. The germline V gene has CDR1 SGDLS and CDR2 YYNGEE. For the CDR3, the DNA is TGTGCCAGCAGCGTCCAGGTAGCGGGGGATCAGGACCAGTACTTC. Protein: CASSVQVAGDQDQYF.

The rearrangement joins TRBV4-1 to TRBJ2-1; 8 bases agree with TRBD1. The trim removed 1 base at V and 2 bases at J, leaving 7 bases unmatched. The CDR3 is made up of 17 amino acids. In germline, CDR1 is MGHRA, CDR2 YSYEKL. DNA of the CDR3: TGCGCCAGCAGCCAAGGATCAGGGGGCAAAACCTACAATGAGCAGTTCTTC. Translation gives CASSQGSGGKTYNEQFF.

This clonotype was picked up a small number of times. A read error may produce the germline difference seen at one junction end. The chain is built from TRBV12-3 or TRBV12-4 and TRBJ1-1; D is uncertain. The CDR3 is 11 amino acids. The CDR3, as DNA: TGTGCCAGCAGTTTACTAAGCGGGCCCCGCTTT. Amino acids: CASSLLSGPRF.

J is TRBJ1-4 and V is TRBV7-2, with a possible D match to TRBD1 (6 bases). The CDR3 is made up of 14 amino acids. Per germline, CDR1 SGHTA and CDR2 FQGNSA. Trimming pared 2 bases from V and 8 bases from J, leaving 12 bases between. The CDR3 region is CASSLRGEREKLFF. CDR3 DNA: TGTGCCAGCAGCTTAAGGGGGGAACGGGAAAAACTGTTTTTT.

The chain has TRBV7-9 and TRBJ1-1, with D possibly matching TRBD1 (5 bases). Trimming pared 0 bases from V and 1 base from J, leaving 9 bases between. The CDR3 is 15 residues long. Germline CDR1 and CDR2: SEHNR and FQNEAQ (reference sequence). The CDR3 region has the DNA TGTGCCAGCAGCTTAGCGCGGGGGACGAACACTGAAGCTTTCTTT. The encoded protein is CASSLARGTNTEAFF.

The chain uses TRBV28 and TRBJ2-3, with TRBD1 identical over 7 bases. This CDR3 has 17 amino acids. Germline trimming cut 5 bases from V and 6 bases from J; bases unmatched to any gene: 17. Germline CDR1 and CDR2: MDHEN and SYDVKM. CDR3 sequence reads: CASSTGTVGVAVDTQYF. The CDR3 DNA sequence: TGTGCCAGCAGTACCGGGACAGTTGGAGTGGCGGTGGATACGCAGTATTTT.

J is TRBJ2-4 and V is TRBV13; no reliable D call. Germline CDR1 and CDR2: PRHDT and FYEKMQ (reference sequence). The V and J ends lost 5 bases and 3 bases respectively, with 14 bases between them. The length of the CDR3 is 15 residues. CDR3 sequence: CASSLVEGDKNIQYF. In nucleotides, the CDR3 is TGTGCCAGCAGCCTAGTAGAAGGAGACAAAAACATTCAGTACTTC.

This clonotype turned up a few times. V usage is TRBV20-1 and J usage is TRBJ2-4; no firm D call. Germline CDR1 reads DFQATT; CDR2 reads SNEGSKA (reference sequence). This CDR3 is built from 16 residues. Deletions cut 3 bases from V and 0 bases from J, with 15 bases between. For the CDR3, the DNA is TGCAGTGCTAGTGGTCGGTCTTCTGTAGCCAAAAACATTCAGTACTTC. As protein: CSASGRSSVAKNIQYF.

V gene TRBV5-1 combines with J gene TRBJ2-5; weak D call: TRBD2 (5 bases). Gene TRBJ2-7 matches the end of the DNA better, so the J call may be wrong. Germline CDR1 and CDR2: SGHRS and YFSETQ. The CDR3 is 13 residues long. The CDR3, as DNA: TGCGCCAGCAGCTTCCAAACTAGCTACGAGCAGTACTTC. Protein: CASSFQTSYEQYF.